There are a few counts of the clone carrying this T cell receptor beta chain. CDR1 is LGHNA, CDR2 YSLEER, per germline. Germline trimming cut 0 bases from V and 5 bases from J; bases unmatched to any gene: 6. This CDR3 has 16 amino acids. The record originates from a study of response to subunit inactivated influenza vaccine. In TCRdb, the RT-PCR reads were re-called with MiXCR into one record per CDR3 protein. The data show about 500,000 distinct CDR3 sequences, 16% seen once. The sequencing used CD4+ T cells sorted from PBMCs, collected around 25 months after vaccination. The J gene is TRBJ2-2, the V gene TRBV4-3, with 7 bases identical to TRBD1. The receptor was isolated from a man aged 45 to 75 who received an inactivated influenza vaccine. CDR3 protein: CASSQENRGPTGELFF. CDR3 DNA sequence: TGCGCCAGCAGCCAAGAGAATAGGGGGCCAACCGGGGAGCTGTTTTTT.